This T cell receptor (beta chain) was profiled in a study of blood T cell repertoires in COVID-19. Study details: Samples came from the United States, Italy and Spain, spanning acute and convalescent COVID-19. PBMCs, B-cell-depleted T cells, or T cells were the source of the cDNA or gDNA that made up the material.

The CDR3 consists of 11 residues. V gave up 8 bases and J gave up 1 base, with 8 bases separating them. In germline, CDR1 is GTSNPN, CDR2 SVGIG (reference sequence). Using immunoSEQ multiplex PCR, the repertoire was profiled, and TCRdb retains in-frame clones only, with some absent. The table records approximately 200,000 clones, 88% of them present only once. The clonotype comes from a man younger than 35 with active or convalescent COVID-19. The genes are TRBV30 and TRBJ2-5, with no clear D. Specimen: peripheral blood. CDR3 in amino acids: CALSVQETQYF. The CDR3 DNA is TGTGCCCTCTCGGTCCAAGAGACCCAGTACTTC. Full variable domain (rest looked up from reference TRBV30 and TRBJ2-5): SQTIHQWPATLVQPVGSPLSLECTVEGTSNPNLYWYRQAAGRGLQLLFYSVGIGQISSEVPQNLSASRPQDRQFILSSKKLLLSDSGFYLCALSVQETQYFGPGTRLLVL.